These 19 T cell receptor beta chains originate from one sample sequenced in a study of cytomegalovirus exposure and HLA in healthy donors. PCR employed 60 Vbeta and 13 Jbeta primers. Some clones are missing from TCRdb's copy, which holds only in-frame ones; the method was immunoSEQ multiplex PCR. In all, the sample yields approximately 140,000 clones. Sequenced: PBMCs. The origin of the receptors is a woman aged 18-29 years in good health and CMV-seronegative.

The chain combines TRBV28 with TRBJ1-5; D remains ambiguous. Deletions cut 7 bases from V and 5 bases from J, with 12 bases between. The CDR3 runs to 13 residues. Germline V gives CDR1 MDHEN, CDR2 SYDVKM. CDR3 sequence: CASNLDMYQPQHF. The DNA of the CDR3 is TGTGCCAGCAACCTCGACATGTATCAGCCCCAGCATTTT.

The V gene is TRBV11-3, the J gene TRBJ2-2; a weak D match, TRBD2 (5 bases). V gave up 0 bases and J gave up 6 bases, with 17 bases separating them. Germline CDR1 and CDR2: SGHNT and YENEEA. The CDR3 spans 17 residues. The CDR3 DNA is TGTGCCAGCAGCTTAGACTCCACTAGAGGAGAGGCCGGGGAGCTGTTTTTT. Encoded protein: CASSLDSTRGEAGELFF.

For the CDR3, the DNA is TGTGCCAGCAGCTTACGGACAGGGGGTAATGAAAAACTGTTTTTT. It yields the protein CASSLRTGGNEKLFF. The chain has TRBV5-4 and TRBJ1-4; 10 positions match TRBD1. Germline values: CDR1 SGHNT, CDR2 YYREEE (reference sequence). V was pared by 2 bases and J by 4 bases, with 2 bases of the junction left unmatched. The CDR3 totals 15 residues.

This chain connects TRBV7-9 to TRBJ2-1; TRBD1 matches 12 bases. After removal of 4 bases from V and 4 bases from J, the junction contained 5 bases not matched to a gene. Germline CDR1 SEHNR, CDR2 FQNEAQ (reference sequence). The CDR3 consists of 16 residues. The CDR3 protein is CASSSPGQGAYNEQFF. CDR3 coding DNA: TGTGCCAGCAGCTCGCCGGGACAGGGGGCTTACAATGAGCAGTTCTTC. Looking up the rest from reference TRBV7-9 and TRBJ2-1 gives the full variable domain: DTGVSQNPRHKITKRGQNVTFRCDPISEHNRLYWYRQTLGQGPEFLTYFQNEAQLEKSRLLSDRFSAERPKGSFSTLEIQRTEQGDSAMYLCASSSPGQGAYNEQFFGPGTRLTVL.

This chain connects TRBV6-1 to TRBJ2-6; 7 bases line up with TRBD1. V dropped 4 bases and J dropped 0; count of bases not matched to a gene: 6. CDR3 length equals 17 residues. Germline CDR1 MNHNS, CDR2 SASEGT. This CDR3 reads CASSGGQYFSGANVLTF. The CDR3, as DNA: TGTGCCAGCAGTGGGGGACAGTACTTCTCTGGGGCCAACGTCCTGACTTTC.

V is TRBV6-1 and J is TRBJ1-1; D ambiguous. V gave up 2 bases and J gave up 1 base, with 8 bases separating them. Germline-derived CDR1 and CDR2 are MNHNS and SASEGT. The CDR3 extends over 14 amino acids. CDR3 residues: CASSEKSENTEAFF. In DNA form, the CDR3 reads TGTGCCAGCAGTGAAAAGTCAGAGAACACTGAAGCTTTCTTT.

The CDR3 nucleotides are TGCAGCGTTGCGAAAGACTCTGAAAAACTGTTTTTT. It specifies CSVAKDSEKLFF. The chain combines TRBV29-1 with TRBJ1-4; D is unclear. The germline gives CDR1 SQVTM, CDR2 ANQGSEA. V was shortened by 4 bases and J by 7 bases, with 10 bases between the two germline ends. The CDR3 totals 12 residues.

The V and J genes are TRBV11-2 and TRBJ1-2, with 7 bases that match TRBD1. The CDR3 runs to 15 residues. The ends lost 5 bases at V and 1 base at J; junction bases unmatched: 7. Germline loops: CDR1 SGHAT, CDR2 FQNNGV. For the CDR3, the DNA is TGTGCCAGCAGCCCGCGACAGGGAGGTAACTATGGCTACACCTTC. Translated: CASSPRQGGNYGYTF.

The chain couples TRBV7-2 to TRBJ1-1; no clear D. Trimming removed 2 bases at V and 1 base at J, with 8 bases between. CDR3 length: 14 residues. Germline V gene data show CDR1 as SGHTA and CDR2 as FQGNSA. CDR3 sequence (DNA): TGTGCCAGCAGCTTAAGCCCAGGGAACACTGAAGCTTTCTTT. It specifies CASSLSPGNTEAFF.

This sequence joins TRBV7-7 and TRBJ2-6; possible D gene TRBD1, 5 bases. The CDR3 loop spans 16 amino acids. The V gene's germline CDR1 is SSHAT and CDR2 FNYEAQ (reference sequence). Trimming cost V 5 bases and J 2 bases, with 13 bases left between them. The DNA of the CDR3 is TGTGCCAGCAGCCCCAGTCCCAGGGCTGGGGCCAACGTCCTGACTTTC. Protein product: CASSPSPRAGANVLTF.

The chain recombines TRBV10-3 with TRBJ2-7; 7 bases are a match to TRBD1. Germline V lookup: CDR1 ENHRY, CDR2 SYGVKD. V shed 4 bases, J shed 10 bases, and the junction held 10 bases outside the gene matches. The CDR3 length is 13 residues. The CDR3 DNA is TGTGCCATCAGTGGGCAGACAGGGCAGGGACAGTACGTC. Translating it yields CAISGQTGQGQYV.

The rearrangement links TRBV19 to TRBJ2-7; D is uncertain. The length of the CDR3 is 14 residues. V lost 6 bases, J lost 6 bases, and 18 bases lay in between. Per germline, CDR1 LNHDA and CDR2 SQIVND (reference sequence). The CDR3 loop reads CASSPFAVRAEQYF. The CDR3 DNA reads TGTGCCAGTAGCCCCTTTGCCGTCCGCGCCGAGCAGTACTTC. Looking up the rest from reference TRBV19 and TRBJ2-7 gives the full variable domain: DGGITQSPKYLFRKEGQNVTLSCEQNLNHDAMYWYRQDPGQGLRLIYYSQIVNDFQKGDIAEGYSVSREKKESFPLTVTSAQKNPTAFYLCASSPFAVRAEQYFGPGTRLTVT.

This chain joins TRBV28 and TRBJ2-7, with D maybe TRBD1 (6 bases). In germline, CDR1 is MDHEN, CDR2 SYDVKM. V lost 7 bases and J lost 4, with 20 bases in between. The CDR3 extends over 15 amino acids. The CDR3 loop is CASINGQSTSYEQYV. The CDR3 coding sequence is TGTGCCAGCATCAACGGACAGTCTACGTCGTACGAGCAGTACGTC.

J is TRBJ1-1 and V is TRBV30; D not certain. Germline V gene lookup returns CDR1 GTSNPN and CDR2 SVGIG (reference sequence). Deletions cut 2 bases from V and 2 bases from J, with 9 bases between. The CDR3 totals 13 residues. The CDR3 region is CAWSFSYNTEAFF. The CDR3 DNA reads as TGTGCCTGGAGTTTTAGTTACAACACTGAAGCTTTCTTT.

The V and J genes are TRBV7-8 and TRBJ2-5, with TRBD2 as a possible D gene (6 bases). Germline CDR1 is SGHVS and CDR2 is FQNEAQ. V was pared by 1 base and J by 6 bases, with 18 bases between. This CDR3 comprises 16 residues. CDR3 coding DNA: TGTGCCAGCAGCTTAGGCACCGGGTCCCGCGGGAAGACCCAGTACTTC. Amino acids: CASSLGTGSRGKTQYF.

V and J are TRBV7-9 and TRBJ1-5; D possibly corresponds to TRBD1 (5 bases). Germline lookup yields CDR1 SEHNR and CDR2 FQNEAQ (reference sequence). The CDR3 has 15 residues. V was cut by 3 bases and J by 3 bases, with 12 bases left in between. For the CDR3, the DNA is TGTGCCAGCAGCTTGCTCGGGACTCCCAATCAGCCCCAGCATTTT. It encodes CASSLLGTPNQPQHF.

The rearrangement joins TRBV7-2 to TRBJ2-1; 8 bases are a match to TRBD2. J was trimmed by 7 bases and V by 3 bases; bases with no gene match: 11. The CDR3 extends over 16 amino acids. Per the germline V gene, CDR1 is SGHTA and CDR2 is FQGNSA. CDR3 loop: CASSFGLAKRWNEQFF. The CDR3 DNA sequence: TGTGCCAGCAGCTTCGGACTAGCCAAAAGGTGGAATGAGCAGTTCTTC.

The gene calls are TRBV28 and TRBJ2-7; 8 positions match TRBD2. V was pared by 1 base and J by 4 bases, with 3 bases of the junction left unmatched. The CDR3 runs to 14 residues. Germline V lookup: CDR1 MDHEN, CDR2 SYDVKM. Here the CDR3 DNA reads TGTGCCAGCAGTTTATCCGCGGGAGGATACGAGCAGTACGTC. Translating it yields CASSLSAGGYEQYV.

The chain has TRBV28 and TRBJ2-6; weak D call: TRBD2 (6 bases). Germline CDR1 reads MDHEN; CDR2 reads SYDVKM. The CDR3 is 23 residues long. Trimming took off 6 bases at V and 0 bases at J, with 33 bases between the two ends. CDR3 sequence: CASSQVAGSGVRSPHSGANVLTF. In nucleotides, the CDR3 is TGTGCCAGCAGCCAAGTTGCGGGGTCGGGGGTACGGTCTCCTCACTCTGGGGCCAACGTCCTGACTTTC. The full variable domain, with the rest looked up from reference TRBV28 and TRBJ2-6, is DVKVTQSSRYLVKRTGEKVFLECVQDMDHENMFWYRQDPGLGLRLIYFSYDVKMKEKGDIPEGYSVSREKKERFSLILESASTNQTSMYLCASSQVAGSGVRSPHSGANVLTFGAGSRLTVL.